This TCR beta chain was sequenced during a study of blood T cell repertoires in COVID-19. About the study: Italy, Spain and the United States were the sources of the convalescent and acute COVID-19 samples. Sources were T cells, B-cell-depleted T cells, or PBMCs; the material itself was cDNA or gDNA.

Original processing notes: Nucleated cell counts were estimated from reference gene primer amplification. Libraries were prepared by immunoSEQ multiplex PCR; TCRdb keeps only in-frame clonotypes and omits some of them. The V and J calls and clone size come from that table; D and trimming were worked out from the DNA. This table has under 150,000 clones, roughly 84% appearing once. This CDR3 comprises 13 residues. Germline assignment: CDR1 SGHNT and CDR2 YYREEE (reference sequence). Trimming took off 7 bases at V and 6 bases at J, with 17 bases between the two ends. The sequence came from a man aged 35 to 55 with acute or convalescent COVID-19. Material: peripheral blood. V gene TRBV5-4 combines with J gene TRBJ2-7, with a tentative D call TRBD2 (6 bases). CDR3 residues: CASGLRGVSEQYF. The CDR3 DNA sequence: TGTGCCAGCGGACTAAGGGGAGTGAGCGAGCAGTACTTC.